A selection of T cell receptor beta chains follows, all from one sample in a study of T cells after posttransplantation cyclophosphamide. Produced via immunoSEQ multiplex PCR; TCRdb's table is partial and in-frame only. The data show more than 4,500 clones, 82% seen once. The material sequenced was CD4+ T cells sorted from blood, taken nearly 360 days after allogeneic stem cell transplant with posttransplant cyclophosphamide. These receptors were collected from a male patient between 45 and 60 years old who received an allogeneic stem cell transplant from a related donor and was CMV-positive. The graft donor may have given rise to some T cells. Both conserved end residues are part of each CDR3. The D gene is left open where the match is weak. Part of the rows lack a size; the others show once, few, many or a class for expanded clones.

length	D	J	V	size	CDR3	DNA
15	TRBD1	TRBJ2-5	TRBV5-1	-	CASSLGDRVGETQYF	TGCGCCAGCAGCTTGGGGGACAGGGTGGGAGAGACCCAGTACTTC
13	-	TRBJ1-1	TRBV5-5	-	CASSWATNIEAFF	TGTGCCAGCAGCTGGGCGACTAACATTGAAGCTTTCTTT
14	-	TRBJ1-2	TRBV14	-	CASSQGTPYYGYTF	TGTGCCAGCAGCCAAGGGACACCTTACTATGGCTACACCTTC
15	-	TRBJ1-4	TRBV6-5	-	CASSRMTVYNEKLFF	TGTGCCAGCAGTCGTATGACAGTATATAATGAAAAACTGTTTTTT
14	TRBD2	TRBJ2-1	TRBV29-1	-	CSVEGIAGGDEQFF	TGCAGCGTTGAAGGGATAGCGGGAGGTGATGAGCAGTTCTTC
15	-	TRBJ2-1	TRBV5-4	once	CASSPDARRYNEQFF	TGTGCCAGCAGCCCAGACGCTCGGCGGTACAATGAGCAGTTCTTC
13	-	TRBJ2-7	TRBV7-2	-	CASNQVPEGEQYF	TGCGCCAGCAACCAGGTCCCGGAGGGCGAGCAGTACTTC
14	-	TRBJ2-3	TRBV2	-	CASGGLRRADTQYF	TGTGCCAGCGGCGGACTGAGGAGGGCAGATACGCAGTATTTT
12	-	TRBJ2-7	TRBV5-1	-	CASSSTDSEQYF	TGCGCCAGCAGCTCGACTGACTCTGAGCAGTACTTC
12	-	TRBJ2-7	TRBV29-1	-	CSVNSPSYEQYF	TGCAGCGTTAATAGTCCCTCCTACGAGCAGTACTTC
15	TRBD2	TRBJ2-5	TRBV5-1	once	CASQGLAGVQETQYF	TGCGCCTCGCAGGGGTTAGCGGGAGTTCAAGAGACCCAGTACTTC
12	-	TRBJ1-5	TRBV19	-	CASSNRVQPQHF	TGTGCCAGTAGTAACAGGGTTCAGCCCCAGCATTTT
14	TRBD2	TRBJ2-5	TRBV27	-	CASSLRLAGETQYF	TGTGCCAGCAGTTTAAGACTAGCGGGAGAGACCCAGTACTTC
16	TRBD2	TRBJ2-7	TRBV5-4	-	CASSLGASGGSYEQYF	TGTGCCAGCAGCTTGGGTGCTAGCGGGGGATCCTACGAGCAGTACTTC
16	TRBD1	TRBJ2-7	TRBV29-1	-	CSVFRNSGQGKYEQYF	TGCAGCGTTTTTCGGAACTCGGGACAGGGGAAGTACGAGCAGTACTTC
14	-	TRBJ2-7	TRBV11-1	-	CASSLGLGNYEQYF	TGTGCCAGCAGCTTAGGACTAGGCAACTACGAGCAGTACTTC
16	-	TRBJ2-7	TRBV9	-	CASSVGSGPSNYEQYF	TGTGCCAGCAGCGTTGGTAGCGGACCTAGCAACTACGAGCAGTACTTC
15	TRBD1	TRBJ2-1	TRBV9	-	CASSGQGASYNEQFF	TGTGCCAGCAGCGGACAGGGGGCTTCCTACAATGAGCAGTTCTTC
13	TRBD1	TRBJ1-2	TRBV7-9	-	CASSPGQGYGYTF	TGTGCCAGCAGCCCGGGACAGGGGTATGGCTACACCTTC
15	-	TRBJ2-1	TRBV6-5	-	CASSYSGQSYNEQFF	TGTGCCAGCAGTTACTCGGGCCAATCCTACAATGAGCAGTTCTTC
14	-	TRBJ2-6	TRBV27	-	CASTISSGANVLTF	TGTGCCAGCACTATTTCCTCTGGGGCCAACGTCCTGACTTTC
12	-	TRBJ2-7	TRBV11-2	-	CASSRGGYEQYF	TGTGCCAGCAGCAGAGGAGGCTACGAGCAGTACTTC